The rows below give T cell receptor beta chains drawn from one sample of a study of blood T cell repertoires in COVID-19. This table comes from immunoSEQ multiplex PCR, and its TCRdb copy is limited to in-frame clones, with some not included. The sample has around 310,000 clones; roughly 90% are singletons. The sequencing sample was made of PBMCs or T cells enriched from blood (not recorded which). The source is a woman in her twenties or thirties who had recovered from COVID-19. CDR3s include the opening cysteine and the closing phenylalanine or tryptophan. D genes are given only for firm matches. Some rows mark clone size as missing; the rest say once, few, many or name a class of expanded clone.

v_gene	len	d_gene	abundance	j_gene	CDR3aa	CDR3nt
TRBV9	14	.	.	TRBJ1-2	CASSVDGGGYGYTF	TGTGCCAGCAGCGTAGACGGGGGTGGCTATGGCTACACCTTC
TRBV14	15	TRBD2	.	TRBJ2-7	CASSQFGLAGNEQYF	TGTGCCAGCAGCCAATTCGGACTAGCGGGTAACGAGCAGTACTTC
TRBV6-2/TRBV6-3	18	TRBD2	.	TRBJ2-7	CASSYSSRALAGPYEQYF	TGTGCCAGCAGTTACTCGTCGCGCGCTCTAGCGGGACCCTACGAGCAGTACTTC
TRBV3-1/TRBV3-2	21	TRBD2	.	TRBJ2-7	CASSQDPWRTSGRENNGEQYF	TGTGCCAGCAGCCAAGATCCTTGGCGGACTAGCGGGAGGGAAAACAATGGCGAGCAGTACTTC
TRBV10-3	15	TRBD1	.	TRBJ1-2	CAISVRDRGHYGYTF	TGTGCCATCAGTGTAAGAGACAGGGGGCACTATGGCTACACCTTC
TRBV7-6	13	.	.	TRBJ1-1	CASSLYRAQEAFF	TGTGCCAGCAGCCTATACAGGGCTCAAGAAGCTTTCTTT
TRBV25-1	16	.	.	TRBJ1-6	CASRDSYNSYNSPLHF	TGTGCCAGCAGGGACAGCTACAACTCCTATAATTCACCCCTCCACTTT
TRBV20-1	15	.	many	TRBJ2-5	CSASSGSVEERTQYF	TGCAGTGCTAGTTCTGGTTCCGTGGAGGAACGAACCCAGTACTTC
TRBV30	16	TRBD1	.	TRBJ2-1	CAWSAVYRGVYNEQFF	TGTGCCTGGAGTGCCGTATACAGGGGTGTGTACAATGAGCAGTTCTTC
TRBV7-2	16	TRBD2	.	TRBJ2-3	CASSLVGTSFGDTQYF	TGTGCCAGCAGCTTAGTAGGGACTAGCTTTGGAGATACGCAGTATTTT
TRBV11-2	17	.	.	TRBJ2-3	CASSYRGRGIETDTQYF	TGTGCCAGCAGCTACCGCGGTCGCGGGATCGAAACAGATACGCAGTATTTT
TRBV7-2	14	.	.	TRBJ2-1	CASSYGDLRGRQFF	TGTGCCAGCAGCTATGGGGACTTACGAGGGCGGCAGTTCTTC
TRBV28	12	.	.	TRBJ2-7	CASNLGDYEQYF	TGTGCCAGCAACCTCGGGGACTACGAGCAGTACTTC
TRBV7-8	16	.	.	TRBJ1-3	CASSLEGQWARNTIYF	TGTGCCAGCAGCTTAGAGGGACAATGGGCGAGAAACACCATATATTTT
TRBV5-5	16	TRBD1	.	TRBJ1-5	CASSIRQGPRVQPQHF	TGTGCCAGCAGCATTCGACAGGGTCCTAGGGTTCAGCCCCAGCATTTT
TRBV7-2	15	.	.	TRBJ2-1	CASSLVWAPGNEQFF	TGTGCCAGCAGCTTAGTCTGGGCGCCGGGGAATGAGCAGTTCTTC
TRBV6-5	13	.	.	TRBJ1-5	CASSRRGGEPQHF	TGTGCCAGCAGCCGGAGAGGGGGGGAGCCCCAGCATTTT
TRBV27	14	.	.	TRBJ1-1	CASSALQGSAEAFF	TGTGCCAGCAGTGCCCTTCAGGGGTCTGCTGAAGCTTTCTTT
TRBV7-8	19	TRBD2	.	TRBJ2-7	CASSPGRVTSGTTSYEQYF	TGTGCCAGCAGCCCGGGACGGGTAACCTCCGGGACTACCTCCTACGAGCAGTACTTC
TRBV6-5	14	.	.	TRBJ1-3	CASSLQGVGNTIYF	TGTGCCAGCAGTCTCCAAGGGGTGGGAAACACCATATATTTT
TRBV10-3	16	.	.	TRBJ2-6	CAITDTGLHPRPVLTF	TGTGCCATCACCGACACAGGGTTGCACCCCAGGCCCGTCCTGACTTTC
TRBV5-1	16	TRBD1	.	TRBJ1-1	CASRRGQGASWAEAFF	TGCGCCAGCAGACGAGGACAGGGGGCATCCTGGGCTGAAGCTTTCTTT
TRBV18	14	.	.	TRBJ1-5	CASSLGQGPQPQHF	TGTGCCAGCTCACTGGGGCAGGGTCCCCAGCCCCAGCATTTT
TRBV29-1	13	.	once	TRBJ1-1	CSVLRTGSPEAFF	TGCAGCGTTCTTAGAACAGGAAGCCCTGAAGCTTTCTTT
TRBV9	14	.	.	TRBJ1-5	CASSVDPLRAPQHF	TGTGCCAGCAGCGTAGACCCACTCCGCGCGCCCCAGCATTTT
TRBV11-3	17	.	.	TRBJ1-1	CASSSSVLGQPDTEAFF	TGTGCCAGCAGCTCCTCCGTCCTCGGACAGCCGGACACTGAAGCTTTCTTT
TRBV9	14	TRBD1	.	TRBJ2-2	CASSVGGGPGELFF	TGTGCCAGCAGCGTAGGAGGGGGCCCCGGGGAGCTGTTTTTT
TRBV7-9	14	.	.	TRBJ1-5	CASSLMGGPQPQHF	TGTGCCAGCAGCTTGATGGGGGGGCCTCAGCCCCAGCATTTT
TRBV4-1	19	TRBD2	.	TRBJ2-7	CASSQEWGGLAALEGEQYF	TGCGCCAGCAGCCAAGAATGGGGCGGACTAGCGGCTCTGGAGGGGGAGCAGTACTTC
TRBV6-6	13	TRBD1	.	TRBJ2-5	CASAGQGGETQYF	TGTGCCAGCGCGGGACAGGGTGGGGAGACCCAGTACTTC
TRBV3-1/TRBV3-2	16	.	.	TRBJ1-6	CASSQIQGRINSPLHF	TGTGCCAGCAGCCAAATACAGGGAAGGATCAATTCACCCCTCCACTTT
TRBV5-1	14	TRBD1	.	TRBJ1-1	CASSFLDRDTEAFF	TGCGCCAGCAGCTTTCTGGACAGGGACACTGAAGCTTTCTTT
TRBV4-1	21	TRBD2	.	TRBJ2-7	CASSQDLSETVKTSAVNEQYF	TGCGCCAGCAGCCAAGACCTTTCTGAAACGGTTAAGACTAGCGCAGTTAACGAGCAGTACTTC